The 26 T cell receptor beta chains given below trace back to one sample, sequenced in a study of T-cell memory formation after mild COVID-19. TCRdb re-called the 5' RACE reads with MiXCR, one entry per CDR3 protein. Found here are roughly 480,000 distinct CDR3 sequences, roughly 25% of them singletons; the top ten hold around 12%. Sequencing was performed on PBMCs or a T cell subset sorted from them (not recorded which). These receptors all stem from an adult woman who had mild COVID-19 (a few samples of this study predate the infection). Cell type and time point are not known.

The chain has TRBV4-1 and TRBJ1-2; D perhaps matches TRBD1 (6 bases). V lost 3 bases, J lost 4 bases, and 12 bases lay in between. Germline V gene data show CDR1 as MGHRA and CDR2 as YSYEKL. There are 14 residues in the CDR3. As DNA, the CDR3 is TGCGCCAGCAGCCATTTTGGACAGATCTATGGCTACACCTTC. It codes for CASSHFGQIYGYTF.

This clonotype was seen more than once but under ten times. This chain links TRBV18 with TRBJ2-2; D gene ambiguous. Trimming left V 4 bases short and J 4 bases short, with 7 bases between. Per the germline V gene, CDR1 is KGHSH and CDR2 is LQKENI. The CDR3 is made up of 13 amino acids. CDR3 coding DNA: TGTGCCAGCTCACAAAGGGCCACCGGGGAGCTGTTTTTT. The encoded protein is CASSQRATGELFF.

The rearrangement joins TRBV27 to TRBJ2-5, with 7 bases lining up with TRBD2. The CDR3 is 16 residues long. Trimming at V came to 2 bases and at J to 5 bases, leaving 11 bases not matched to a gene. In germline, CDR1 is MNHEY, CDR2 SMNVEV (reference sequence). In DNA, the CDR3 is TGTGCCAGCAGTTTAGGGCAGGGAGGGCCGTGGGAGACCCAGTACTTC. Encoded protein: CASSLGQGGPWETQYF.

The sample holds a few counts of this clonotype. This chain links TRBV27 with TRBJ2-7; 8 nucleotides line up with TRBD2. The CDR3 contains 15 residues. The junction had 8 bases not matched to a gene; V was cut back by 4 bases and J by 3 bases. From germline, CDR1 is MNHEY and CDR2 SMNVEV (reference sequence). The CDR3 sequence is CASSSPRREDYEQYF. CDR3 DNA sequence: TGTGCCAGCAGTTCCCCCAGGCGGGAGGACTACGAGCAGTACTTC.

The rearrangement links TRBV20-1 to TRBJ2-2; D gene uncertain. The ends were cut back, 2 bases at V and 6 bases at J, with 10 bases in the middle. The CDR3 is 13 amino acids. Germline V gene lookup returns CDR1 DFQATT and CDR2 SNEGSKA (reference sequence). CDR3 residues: CSARRVGSGELFF. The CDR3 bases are TGCAGTGCTAGAAGGGTGGGCTCCGGGGAGCTGTTTTTT.

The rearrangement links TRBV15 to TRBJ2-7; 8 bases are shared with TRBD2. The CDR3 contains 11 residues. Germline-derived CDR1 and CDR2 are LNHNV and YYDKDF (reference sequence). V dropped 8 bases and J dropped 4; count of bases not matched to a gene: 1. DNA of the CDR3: TGTGCCACCGCGGGAGGATACGAGCAGTACTTC. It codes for CATAGGYEQYF.

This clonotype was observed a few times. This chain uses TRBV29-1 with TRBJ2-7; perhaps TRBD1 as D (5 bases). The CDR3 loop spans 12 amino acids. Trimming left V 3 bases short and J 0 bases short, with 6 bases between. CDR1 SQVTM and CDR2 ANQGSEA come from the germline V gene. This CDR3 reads CSVEDNSYEQYF. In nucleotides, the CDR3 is TGCAGCGTTGAGGACAACTCCTACGAGCAGTACTTC.

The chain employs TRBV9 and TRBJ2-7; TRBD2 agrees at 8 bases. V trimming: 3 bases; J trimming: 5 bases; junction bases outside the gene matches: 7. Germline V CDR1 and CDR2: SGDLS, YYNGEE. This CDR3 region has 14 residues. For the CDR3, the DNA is TGTGCCAGCAGCGCCGGACTAGCCCCCGACGAGCAGTACTTC. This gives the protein CASSAGLAPDEQYF.

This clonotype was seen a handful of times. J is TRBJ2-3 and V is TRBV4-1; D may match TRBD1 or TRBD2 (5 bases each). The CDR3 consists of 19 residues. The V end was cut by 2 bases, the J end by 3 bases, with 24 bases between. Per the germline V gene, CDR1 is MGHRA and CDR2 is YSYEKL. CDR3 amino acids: CASSQRPVGVGADTDTQYF. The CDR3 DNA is TGCGCCAGCAGCCAACGACCCGTGGGGGTTGGAGCGGATACAGATACGCAGTATTTT.

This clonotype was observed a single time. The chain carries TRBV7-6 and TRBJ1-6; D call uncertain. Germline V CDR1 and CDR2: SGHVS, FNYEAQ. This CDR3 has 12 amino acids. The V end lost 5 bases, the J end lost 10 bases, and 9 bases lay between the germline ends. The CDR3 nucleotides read TGTGCCAGCAGCCCTTGGCGCTCACCCCTCCACTTT. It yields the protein CASSPWRSPLHF. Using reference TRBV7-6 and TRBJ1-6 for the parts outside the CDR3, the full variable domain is GAGVSQSPRYKVTKRGQDVALRCDPISGHVSLYWYRQALGQGPEFLTYFNYEAQQDKSGLPNDRFSAERPEGSISTLTIQRTEQRDSAMYRCASSPWRSPLHFGNGTRLTVT.

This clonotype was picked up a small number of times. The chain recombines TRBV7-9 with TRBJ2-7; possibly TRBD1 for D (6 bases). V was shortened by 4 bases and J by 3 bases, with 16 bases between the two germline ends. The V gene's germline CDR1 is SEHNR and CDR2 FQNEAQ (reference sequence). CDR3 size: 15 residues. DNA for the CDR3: TGTGCCAGCAGCTCCCCCGGACAGCGTCACTACGAGCAGTACTTC. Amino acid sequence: CASSSPGQRHYEQYF.

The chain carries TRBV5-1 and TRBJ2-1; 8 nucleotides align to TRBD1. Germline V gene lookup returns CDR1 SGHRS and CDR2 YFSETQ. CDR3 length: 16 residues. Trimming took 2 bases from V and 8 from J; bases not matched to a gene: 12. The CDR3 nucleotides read TGCGCCAGCAGCTTTCGCAGGGGGCGTCAGGGCGATGAGCAGTTCTTC. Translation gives CASSFRRGRQGDEQFF.

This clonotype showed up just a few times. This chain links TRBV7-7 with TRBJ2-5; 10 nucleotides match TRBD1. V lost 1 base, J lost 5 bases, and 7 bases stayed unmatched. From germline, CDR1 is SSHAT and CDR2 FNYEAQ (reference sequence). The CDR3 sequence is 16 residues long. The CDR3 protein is CASSLVGTGVGETQYF. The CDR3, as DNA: TGTGCCAGCAGCTTAGTTGGGACAGGGGTTGGGGAGACCCAGTACTTC.

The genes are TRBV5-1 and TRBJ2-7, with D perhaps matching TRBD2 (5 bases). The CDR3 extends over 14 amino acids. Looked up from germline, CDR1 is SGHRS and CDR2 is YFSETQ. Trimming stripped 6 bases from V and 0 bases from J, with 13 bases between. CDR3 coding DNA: TGCGCCAGCATGAGGGCCGGATCCTCCTACGAGCAGTACTTC. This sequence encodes CASMRAGSSYEQYF.

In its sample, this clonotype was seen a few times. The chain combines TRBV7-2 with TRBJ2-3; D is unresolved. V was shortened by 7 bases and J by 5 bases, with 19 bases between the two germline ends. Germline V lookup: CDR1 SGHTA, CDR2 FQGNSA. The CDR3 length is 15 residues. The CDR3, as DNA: TGTGCCAGCACCCCGGGCAGCCTACAACGAGATACGCAGTATTTT. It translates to CASTPGSLQRDTQYF.

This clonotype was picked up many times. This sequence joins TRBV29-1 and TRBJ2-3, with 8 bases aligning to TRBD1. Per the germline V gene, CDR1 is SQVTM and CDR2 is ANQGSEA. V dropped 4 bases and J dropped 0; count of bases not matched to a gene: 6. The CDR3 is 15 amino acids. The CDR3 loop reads CSVGQGYLSTDTQYF. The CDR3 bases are TGCAGCGTTGGACAGGGGTACCTTAGCACAGATACGCAGTATTTT.

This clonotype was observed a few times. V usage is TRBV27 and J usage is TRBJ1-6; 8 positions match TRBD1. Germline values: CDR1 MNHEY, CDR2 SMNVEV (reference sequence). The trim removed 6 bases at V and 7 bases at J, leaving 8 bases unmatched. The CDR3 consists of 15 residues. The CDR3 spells CASSQPGGANSPLHF. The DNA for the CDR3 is TGTGCCAGCAGCCAACCAGGGGGCGCAAATTCACCCCTCCACTTT.

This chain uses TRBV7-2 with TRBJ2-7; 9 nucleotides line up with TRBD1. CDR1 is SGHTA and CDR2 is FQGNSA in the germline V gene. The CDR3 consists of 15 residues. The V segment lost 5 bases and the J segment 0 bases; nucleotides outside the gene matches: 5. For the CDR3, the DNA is TGTGCCAGCAGCCCTAGGACAGGGGTCTCCTACGAGCAGTACTTC. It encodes CASSPRTGVSYEQYF.

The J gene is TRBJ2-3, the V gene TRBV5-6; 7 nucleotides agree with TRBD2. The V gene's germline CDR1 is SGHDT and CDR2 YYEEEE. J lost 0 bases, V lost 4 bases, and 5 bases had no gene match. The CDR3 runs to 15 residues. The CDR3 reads CASSPLAVSTDTQYF. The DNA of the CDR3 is TGTGCCAGCAGCCCCCTAGCGGTTAGCACAGATACGCAGTATTTT.

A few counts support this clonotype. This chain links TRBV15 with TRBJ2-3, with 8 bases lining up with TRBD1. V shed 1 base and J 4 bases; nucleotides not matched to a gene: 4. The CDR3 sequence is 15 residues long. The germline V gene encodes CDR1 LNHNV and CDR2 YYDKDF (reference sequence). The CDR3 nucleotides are TGTGCCACCAGCAGAGGCGACAGGGGCCCAGATACGCAGTATTTT. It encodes CATSRGDRGPDTQYF. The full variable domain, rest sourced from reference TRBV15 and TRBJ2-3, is DAMVIQNPRYQVTQFGKPVTLSCSQTLNHNVMYWYQQKSSQAPKLLFHYYDKDFNNEADTPDNFQSRRPNTSFCFLDIRSPGLGDTAMYLCATSRGDRGPDTQYFGPGTRLTVL.

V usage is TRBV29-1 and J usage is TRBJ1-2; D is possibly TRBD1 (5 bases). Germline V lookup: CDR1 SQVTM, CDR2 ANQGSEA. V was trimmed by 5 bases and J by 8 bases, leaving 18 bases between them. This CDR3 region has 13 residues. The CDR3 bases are TGCAGCGTTATGACAGCCCACATTTGGGGCTACACCTTC. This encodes CSVMTAHIWGYTF. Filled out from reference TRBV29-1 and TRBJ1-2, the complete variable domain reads SAVISQKPSRDICQRGTSLTIQCQVDSQVTMMFWYRQQPGQSLTLIATANQGSEATYESGFVIDKFPISRPNLTFSTLTVSNMSPEDSSIYLCSVMTAHIWGYTFGSGTRLTVV.

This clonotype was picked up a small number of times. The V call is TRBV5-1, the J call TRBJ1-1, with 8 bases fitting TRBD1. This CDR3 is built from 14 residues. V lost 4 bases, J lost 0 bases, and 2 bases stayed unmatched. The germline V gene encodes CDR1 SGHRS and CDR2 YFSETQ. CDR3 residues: CASSRQGMNTEAFF. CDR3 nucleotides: TGCGCCAGCAGCCGACAGGGGATGAACACTGAAGCTTTCTTT.

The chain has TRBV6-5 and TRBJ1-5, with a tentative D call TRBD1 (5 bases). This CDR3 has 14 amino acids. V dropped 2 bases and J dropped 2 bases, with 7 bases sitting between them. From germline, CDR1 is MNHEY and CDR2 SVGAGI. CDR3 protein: CASSYARGNQPQHF. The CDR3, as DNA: TGTGCCAGCAGTTACGCCAGGGGCAATCAGCCCCAGCATTTT.

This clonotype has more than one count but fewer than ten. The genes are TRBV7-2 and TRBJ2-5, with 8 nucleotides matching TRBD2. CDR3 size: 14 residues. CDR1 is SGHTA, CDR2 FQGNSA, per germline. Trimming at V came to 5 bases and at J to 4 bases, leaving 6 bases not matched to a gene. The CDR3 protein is CASSRSGSGETQYF. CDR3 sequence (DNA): TGTGCCAGCAGCAGGAGCGGGAGTGGAGAGACCCAGTACTTC. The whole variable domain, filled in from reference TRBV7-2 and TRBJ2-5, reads GAGVSQSPSNKVTEKGKDVELRCDPISGHTALYWYRQSLGQGLEFLIYFQGNSAPDKSGLPSDRFSAERTGGSVSTLTIQRTQQEDSAVYLCASSRSGSGETQYFGPGTRLLVL.

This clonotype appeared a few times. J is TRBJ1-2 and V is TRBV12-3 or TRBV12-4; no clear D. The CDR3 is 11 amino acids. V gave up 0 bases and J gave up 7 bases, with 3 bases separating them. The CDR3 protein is CASSLAGGYTF. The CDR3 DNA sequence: TGTGCCAGCAGTTTAGCGGGTGGCTACACCTTC.

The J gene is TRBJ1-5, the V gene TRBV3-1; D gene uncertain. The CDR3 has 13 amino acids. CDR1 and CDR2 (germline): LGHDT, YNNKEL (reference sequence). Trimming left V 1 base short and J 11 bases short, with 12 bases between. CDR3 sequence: CASSQAPLGTQHF. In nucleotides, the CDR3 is TGTGCCAGCAGCCAAGCCCCTCTCGGGACCCAGCATTTT.